These T cell receptor beta chains were read from a single sample in a study of a mutant IDH1 vaccine in newly diagnosed glioma. Sequencing was performed with immunoSEQ multiplex PCR; in TCRdb, only in-frame clones are kept and a portion is missing. The table includes about 92,000 clones, 83% detected once. This specimen consisted of PBMCs, obtained from a glioma patient treated with radiotherapy, temozolomide or both. These receptors all stem from a woman aged 45-60 years with glioma. Each CDR3 is given with its conserved first and last residue. D genes are given only for firm matches. Clone size appears in some rows only: once, few, many, or a class for an expanded clone.

d_gene | j_gene | abundance | v_gene | CDR3aa | CDR3nt
NA | TRBJ1-1 | NA | TRBV9 | CASSVDNMNTEAFF | TGTGCCAGCAGCGTAGACAACATGAACACTGAAGCTTTCTTT
TRBD2 | TRBJ2-1 | NA | TRBV5-8 | CASSLFLAGAYNEQFF | TGTGCCAGCAGCTTGTTCCTAGCGGGGGCCTACAATGAGCAGTTCTTC
TRBD2 | TRBJ2-5 | NA | TRBV15 | CATSRVAGGRETQYF | TGTGCCACCAGCAGAGTTGCGGGGGGGCGGGAGACCCAGTACTTC
NA | TRBJ2-7 | NA | TRBV29-1 | CSVGGQIEQYF | TGCAGCGTCGGTGGACAAATCGAGCAGTACTTC
TRBD1 | TRBJ1-2 | NA | TRBV19 | CASSRLPGQGATGYTF | TGTGCCAGTAGTCGACTACCGGGACAGGGGGCGACTGGCTACACCTTC
NA | TRBJ2-7 | NA | TRBV5-5 | CASSFSSYEQYF | TGTGCCAGCAGCTTCAGCTCCTACGAGCAGTACTTC
NA | TRBJ1-3 | NA | TRBV14 | CASSQVRNTIYF | TGTGCCAGCAGCCAAGTGCGTAACACCATATATTTT
NA | TRBJ1-6 | NA | TRBV30 | CAWSQVSGSSPLHF | TGTGCCTGGAGTCAGGTTTCGGGATCCTCACCCCTCCACTTT
TRBD1 | TRBJ2-7 | NA | TRBV25-1 | CASTDREYEQYF | TGTGCCAGCACGGACAGGGAGTACGAGCAGTACTTC
NA | TRBJ2-7 | NA | TRBV19 | CASGPGTYEQYF | TGTGCCAGTGGGCCGGGGACCTACGAGCAGTACTTC
NA | TRBJ1-2 | NA | TRBV20-1 | CSAASYGGYTF | TGCAGTGCGGCTTCTTATGGTGGCTACACCTTC
TRBD1 | TRBJ1-5 | once | TRBV6-1 | CASSDRTGRPYYSNQPQHF | TGTGCCAGCAGTGACCGGACAGGCCGCCCTTATTATAGCAATCAGCCCCAGCATTTT
NA | TRBJ1-1 | NA | TRBV9 | CASNPEGRGPWVNTEAFF | TGTGCCAGCAACCCAGAGGGGAGGGGACCTTGGGTAAACACTGAAGCTTTCTTT
NA | TRBJ2-1 | NA | TRBV5-1 | CASSLAAGVGNEQFF | TGCGCCAGCAGCTTGGCAGCAGGAGTAGGCAATGAGCAGTTCTTC
NA | TRBJ2-5 | few | TRBV5-4 | CASSPTDRRGPQYF | TGTGCCAGCAGCCCGACGGACAGGCGGGGGCCCCAGTACTTC
TRBD1 | TRBJ1-2 | once | TRBV7-2 | CASSLRDRGRGYTF | TGTGCCAGCAGCTTACGCGACAGGGGGCGGGGCTACACCTTC
TRBD1 | TRBJ1-3 | NA | TRBV7-8 | CASSFGTAGRNTIYF | TGTGCCAGCAGCTTCGGGACAGCGGGACGAAACACCATATATTTT
NA | TRBJ1-5 | NA | TRBV2 | CASRINGLSNQPQHF | TGTGCCAGCCGGATAAACGGGCTCAGCAATCAGCCCCAGCATTTT
NA | TRBJ2-7 | NA | TRBV7-9 | CASSAGIIDYEQYF | TGTGCCAGCTCCGCGGGGATTATAGACTACGAGCAGTACTTC
TRBD1 | TRBJ1-1 | NA | TRBV10-3 | CAISGTGNGEAFF | TGTGCCATCAGTGGGACAGGGAATGGGGAAGCTTTCTTT
NA | TRBJ2-3 | NA | TRBV5-1 | CASSFKGMSTDTQYF | TGCGCCAGCAGCTTCAAGGGTATGAGCACAGATACGCAGTATTTT
TRBD1 | TRBJ2-1 | NA | TRBV5-4 | CASSKGQGDEQFF | TGTGCCAGCAGCAAGGGACAGGGGGATGAGCAGTTCTTC
NA | TRBJ1-5 | NA | TRBV5-1 | CASSLVGDGNQPQHF | TGCGCCAGCAGCTTGGTTGGGGACGGCAATCAGCCCCAGCATTTT
NA | TRBJ1-2 | NA | TRBV9 | CASSVDRGLYGYTF | TGTGCCAGCAGCGTAGATCGCGGGCTCTATGGCTACACCTTC
NA | TRBJ2-7 | NA | TRBV13 | CASSLQGRGEQYF | TGTGCCAGCAGCTTACAGGGAAGGGGGGAGCAGTACTTC
NA | TRBJ2-7 | NA | TRBV7-9 | CASSLGQRALVYEQYF | TGTGCCAGCAGCTTAGGACAGAGGGCGCTGGTATACGAGCAGTACTTC
NA | TRBJ1-5 | few | TRBV2 | CASSEAGGGQPQHF | TGTGCCAGCAGTGAAGCGGGGGGAGGACAGCCCCAGCATTTT
TRBD2 | TRBJ2-2 | NA | TRBV5-1 | CASSPTSGGAVGGELFF | TGCGCCAGCAGCCCGACTAGCGGGGGGGCCGTCGGCGGGGAGCTGTTTTTT
NA | TRBJ1-2 | NA | TRBV19 | CASSPDSRANYGYTF | TGTGCCAGTAGCCCTGACTCCCGAGCAAATTATGGCTACACCTTC
NA | TRBJ1-1 | NA | TRBV7-9 | CASSFKGSEAFF | TGTGCCAGCAGCTTTAAGGGTTCGGAAGCTTTCTTT
TRBD1 | TRBJ1-2 | NA | TRBV19 | CASTTGTGRGTYGYTF | TGTGCCAGTACCACCGGGACAGGGAGGGGGACCTATGGCTACACCTTC
TRBD1 | TRBJ1-2 | NA | TRBV9 | CASSLRTGANYGYTF | TGTGCCAGCAGCCTCCGGACAGGGGCTAACTATGGCTACACCTTC
NA | TRBJ1-1 | NA | TRBV7-8 | CASSHGAQYEAFF | TGTGCCAGCAGCCACGGCGCTCAGTATGAAGCTTTCTTT
NA | TRBJ2-5 | NA | TRBV27 | CASSPRDTRTQYF | TGTGCCAGCAGTCCTCGTGACACCAGGACTCAGTACTTC